Sequencing of this T cell receptor (beta chain) was carried out in a study of OX40 agonist ivuxolimab in advanced cancers. Study-level points and caveats: At 0.1 to 3.0 mg/kg and by week 6, clonal expansion occurred in CD4+ and CD8+ blood T cells.

J lost 0 bases, V lost 3 bases, and 12 bases had no gene match. Germline V gene data show CDR1 as SEHNR and CDR2 as FQNEAQ (reference sequence). The CDR3 spans 19 residues. Sequencing used immunoSEQ multiplex PCR; TCRdb keeps in-frame clones, though not all of them. The data contain roughly 60,000 clones, approximately 90% of them singletons. With respect to this clone: Its antigen is currently unknown.

Peripheral blood came from all dose cohorts at three timepoints. The sequence was obtained from an adult with an advanced solid tumor such as melanoma, head and neck, liver or kidney cancer. Sequenced material: CD4+ or CD8+ T cells sorted from blood, taken in a trial of the OX40 agonist ivuxolimab. The chain is built from TRBV7-9 and TRBJ2-1; 9 bases line up with TRBD2. The DNA for the CDR3 is TGTGCCAGCAGCTTTCTGGCGGGAGGGCCGAGGAGCTCCTACAATGAGCAGTTCTTC. This encodes CASSFLAGGPRSSYNEQFF.